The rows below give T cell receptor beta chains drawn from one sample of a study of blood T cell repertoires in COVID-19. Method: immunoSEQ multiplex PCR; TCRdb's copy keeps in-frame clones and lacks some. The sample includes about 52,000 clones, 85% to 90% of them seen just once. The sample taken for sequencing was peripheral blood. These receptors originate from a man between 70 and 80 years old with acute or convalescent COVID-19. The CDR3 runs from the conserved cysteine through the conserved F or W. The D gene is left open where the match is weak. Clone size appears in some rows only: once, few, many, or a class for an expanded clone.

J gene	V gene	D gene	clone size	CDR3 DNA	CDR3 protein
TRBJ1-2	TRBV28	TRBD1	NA	TGTGCCAGCAGTTTGAGAGCTCGTCAGGGGGTAGGCTACACCTTC	CASSLRARQGVGYTF
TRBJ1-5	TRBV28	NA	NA	TGTGCCAGCAGTTTATTTGGGGCAGACCTCTATAGCAATCAGCCCCAGCATTTT	CASSLFGADLYSNQPQHF
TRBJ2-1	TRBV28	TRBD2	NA	TGTGCCAGCAGTCCGTCGGGGGGGATCAATGAGCAGTTCTTC	CASSPSGGINEQFF
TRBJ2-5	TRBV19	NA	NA	TGTGCCAGTAGTTTGGACTGGGAAGAGACCCAGTACTTC	CASSLDWEETQYF
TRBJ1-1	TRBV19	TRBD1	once	TGTGCCAGTAGTGACAGGGGTTTGACTGAAGCTTTCTTT	CASSDRGLTEAFF
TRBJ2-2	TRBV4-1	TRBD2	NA	TGCGCCAGCAGCAAGCGGGGGGCGAACACCGGGGAGCTGTTTTTT	CASSKRGANTGELFF
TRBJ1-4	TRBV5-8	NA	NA	TGTGCCAGCAGCTACCAGGTTGCAACTAATGAAAAACTGTTTTTT	CASSYQVATNEKLFF
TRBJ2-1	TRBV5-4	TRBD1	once	TGTGCCAGCAGCAACGGACAGGGGGCTTCTGGTGAGCAGTTCTTC	CASSNGQGASGEQFF
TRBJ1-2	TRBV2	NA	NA	TGTGCCAGCAGTCCTCTGAACTATGGCTACACCTTC	CASSPLNYGYTF
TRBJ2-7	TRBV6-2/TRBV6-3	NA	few	TGTGCCAGCAGTTATAGAGCCCTTTACGAGCAGTACTTC	CASSYRALYEQYF
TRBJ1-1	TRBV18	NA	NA	TGTGCCAGCTCCCCTCCCTCAATGAAAGGGAGGGAAGCTTTCTTT	CASSPPSMKGREAFF
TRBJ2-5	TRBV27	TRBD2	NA	TGTGCCAGCAGTTTGTCTAACGGCGGGAGTTTCCAAGAGACCCAGTACTTC	CASSLSNGGSFQETQYF
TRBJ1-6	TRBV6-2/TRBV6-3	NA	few	TGTGCCAGCAGTTCTATGAGGACACGGAATAATTCACCCCTCCACTTT	CASSSMRTRNNSPLHF
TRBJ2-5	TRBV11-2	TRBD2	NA	TGTGCCAGCAGCTTAGAGGCTAGCGGGGGGGCCGTTGAGACCCAGTACTTC	CASSLEASGGAVETQYF
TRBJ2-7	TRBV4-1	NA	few	TGCGCCAGCAGCCAAGAAACACAGGTCTACGAGCAGTACTTC	CASSQETQVYEQYF
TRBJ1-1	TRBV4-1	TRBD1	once	TGCGCCAGCAGCCAATTCTACCTAGGGACAGAGAGGGACAACACTGAAGCTTTCTTT	CASSQFYLGTERDNTEAFF
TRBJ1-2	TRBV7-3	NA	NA	TGTGCCAGCAGCTTAGTAGCAGGGGCGAAGGATGGCTACACCTTC	CASSLVAGAKDGYTF
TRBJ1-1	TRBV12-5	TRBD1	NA	TGTGCTAGTGGTATTACAGGGGGCGGGGGAGCGAACACTGAAGCTTTCTTT	CASGITGGGGANTEAFF
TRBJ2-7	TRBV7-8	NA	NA	TGTGCCAGCAGCCCCCGGACAGCCTTCTACGAGCAGTACTTC	CASSPRTAFYEQYF
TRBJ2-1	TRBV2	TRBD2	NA	TGTGCCAGCAGCGAGCGGGACCTCTCCTACAATGAGCAGTTCTTC	CASSERDLSYNEQFF
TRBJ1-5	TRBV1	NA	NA	TGCACCAGCAGCCAAAGGACAGGGGATCAGCCCCAGCATTTT	CTSSQRTGDQPQHF
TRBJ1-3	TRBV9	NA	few	TGTGCCAGCAGCATAGACAGGTTTGGAAACACCATATATTTT	CASSIDRFGNTIYF
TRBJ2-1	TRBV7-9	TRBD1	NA	TGTGCCAGCAGTCCGGACAGGGAAGCCTACAATGAGCAGTTCTTC	CASSPDREAYNEQFF
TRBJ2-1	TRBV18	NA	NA	TGTGCCAGCTCATCCCTACTAGCCCTCACCTACAATGAGCAGTTCTTC	CASSSLLALTYNEQFF
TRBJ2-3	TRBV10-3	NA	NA	TGTGCCATCAGTGAGTTGCGGGGCCGGCAGGGGGGCCGAGATACGCAGTATTTT	CAISELRGRQGGRDTQYF
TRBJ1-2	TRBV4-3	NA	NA	TGCGCCAGCAGCCAAAAATTATTGGGGGCAGCCAACCCCTATGGCTACACCTTC	CASSQKLLGAANPYGYTF
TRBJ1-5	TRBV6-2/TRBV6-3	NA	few	TGTGCCAGCAGCCGGGAGACATATAGCAATCAGCCCCAGCATTTT	CASSRETYSNQPQHF
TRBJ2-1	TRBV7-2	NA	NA	TGTGCCAGCAGCTTAGGGCGGGGCCGCTACAATGAGCAGTTCTTC	CASSLGRGRYNEQFF
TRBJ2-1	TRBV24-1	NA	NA	TGTGCCACCAGTGACAACCGGGACAATGAGCAGTTCTTC	CATSDNRDNEQFF
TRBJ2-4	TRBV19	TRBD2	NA	TGTGCCAGTAGTATAGTCGCGGGAGGAAAAAACATTCAGTACTTC	CASSIVAGGKNIQYF
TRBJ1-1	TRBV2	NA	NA	TGTGCCAGCAGACCGACAGTGAACACTGAAGCTTTCTTT	CASRPTVNTEAFF
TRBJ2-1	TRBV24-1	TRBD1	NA	TGTGCCACCACGGGACAGGGGGGGAATGAGCAGTTCTTC	CATTGQGGNEQFF
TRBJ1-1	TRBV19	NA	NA	TGTGCCAGTAAAACTAGGGGGACTGAAGCTTTCTTT	CASKTRGTEAFF
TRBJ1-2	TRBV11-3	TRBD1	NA	TGTGCCAGCAGCTTAGGGCCCTTGGGGACAGGTCCATCCACTATCGGTGGCTACACCTTC	CASSLGPLGTGPSTIGGYTF
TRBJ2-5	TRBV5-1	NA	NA	TGCGCCAGCAGCTTGGGGAACGGCGGGAAAGAGACCCAGTACTTC	CASSLGNGGKETQYF
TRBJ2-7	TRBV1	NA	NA	TGCACCAGCAGCCACCTGACGGACAGGGGGTCGTACGAGCAGTACTTC	CTSSHLTDRGSYEQYF
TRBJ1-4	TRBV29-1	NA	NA	TGCAGCGCCTCAGAGGGGGTGGCGGAAAAACTGTTTTTT	CSASEGVAEKLFF
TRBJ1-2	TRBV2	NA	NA	TGTGCCAGCAGTGATGACATAACCTATGGCTACACCTTC	CASSDDITYGYTF
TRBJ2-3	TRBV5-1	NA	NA	TGCGCCAGCAGCTTGGAGGTCAGCGACACAGATACGCAGTATTTT	CASSLEVSDTDTQYF
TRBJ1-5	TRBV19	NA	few	TGTGCCAGTAGTATACAAACCGGGAATAGCAATCAGCCCCAGCATTTT	CASSIQTGNSNQPQHF
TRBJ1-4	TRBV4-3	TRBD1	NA	TGCGCCAGCAGCCAAACCGGGACAGTCAATGAAAAACTGTTTTTT	CASSQTGTVNEKLFF
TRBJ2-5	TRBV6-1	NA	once	TGTGCCAGCAGTGAACAACCGAGAGCACAAGAGACCCAGTACTTC	CASSEQPRAQETQYF
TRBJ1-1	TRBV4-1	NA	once	TGCGCCAGCAGCCACCCCGTTTGGGGGCGGGGGCGGGCTTTCTTT	CASSHPVWGRGRAFF
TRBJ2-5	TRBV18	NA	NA	TGTGCCAGCTCACCAGACATCCAAGAGACCCAGTACTTC	CASSPDIQETQYF
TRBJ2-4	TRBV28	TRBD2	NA	TGTGCCAGCAGTCCCGGAGCTAGCGGGGAGAGGAACATTCAGTACTTC	CASSPGASGERNIQYF
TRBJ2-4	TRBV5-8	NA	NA	TGTGCCAGCAGCCTTACTTACAGGGAGGGAAAAAACATTCAGTACTTC	CASSLTYREGKNIQYF
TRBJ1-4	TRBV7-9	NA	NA	TGTGCCAGCAGCTCACGGGACTCAGGGCTTGGTAATGAAAAACTGTTTTTT	CASSSRDSGLGNEKLFF
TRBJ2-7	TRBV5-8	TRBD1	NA	TGTGCCAGCAGCTTCGGACAGGGGAGGTACGAGCAGTACTTC	CASSFGQGRYEQYF
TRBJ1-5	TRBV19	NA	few	TGTGCCAGTAGTGCCCGACAAGTCCTACTAGCTGGTAGCAATCAGCCCCAGCATTTT	CASSARQVLLAGSNQPQHF
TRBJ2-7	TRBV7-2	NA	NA	TGTGCCAGCAGCTCCCAACCCACGGGAAACTACGAGCAGTACTTC	CASSSQPTGNYEQYF
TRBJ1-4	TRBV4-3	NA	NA	TGCGCCAGCAGCCAAGTGGCGAGACAGGCTAATGAAAAACTGTTTTTT	CASSQVARQANEKLFF
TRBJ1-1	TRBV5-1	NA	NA	TGCGCCAGCAGCCCGAGGAACCAGAACACTGAAGCTTTCTTT	CASSPRNQNTEAFF
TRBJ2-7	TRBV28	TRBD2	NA	TGTGCCAGCAGTGAAGGACTAGCGGGAGATGGGCAGTACGAGCAGTACTTC	CASSEGLAGDGQYEQYF
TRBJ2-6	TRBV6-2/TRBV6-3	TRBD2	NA	TGTGCCAGCAGTCGCACTGCGGGAGGTTTGACTGGGGCCAACGTCCTGACTTTC	CASSRTAGGLTGANVLTF
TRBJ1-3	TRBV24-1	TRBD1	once	TGTGCCACCAGTGACGCCGGGACAGAAAGAAGAAACACCATATATTTT	CATSDAGTERRNTIYF
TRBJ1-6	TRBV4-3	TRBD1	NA	TGCGCCAGCAGCCAAGAAAACAGGGGAGAGTCACCCCTCCACTTT	CASSQENRGESPLHF
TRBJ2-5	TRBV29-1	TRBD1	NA	TGCAGCGTCGCAAAGGGGGCAGTCCAAGAGACCCAGTACTTC	CSVAKGAVQETQYF
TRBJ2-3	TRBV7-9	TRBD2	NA	TGTGCCAGCAGCTTAGGGCTAGCGGGAGGGCGGAAAGATACGCAGTATTTT	CASSLGLAGGRKDTQYF